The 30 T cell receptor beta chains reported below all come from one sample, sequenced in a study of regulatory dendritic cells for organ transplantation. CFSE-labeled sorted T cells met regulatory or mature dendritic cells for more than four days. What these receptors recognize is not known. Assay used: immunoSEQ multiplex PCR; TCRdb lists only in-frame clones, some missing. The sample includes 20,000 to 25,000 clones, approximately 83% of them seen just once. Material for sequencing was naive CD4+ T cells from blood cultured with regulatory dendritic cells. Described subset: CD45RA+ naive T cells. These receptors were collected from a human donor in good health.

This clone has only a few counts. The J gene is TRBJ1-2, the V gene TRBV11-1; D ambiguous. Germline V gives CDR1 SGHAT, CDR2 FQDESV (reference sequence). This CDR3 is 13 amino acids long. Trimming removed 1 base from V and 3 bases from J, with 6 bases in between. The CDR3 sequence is CASSLGRDYGYTF. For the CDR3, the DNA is TGTGCCAGCAGCTTAGGACGGGACTATGGCTACACCTTC.

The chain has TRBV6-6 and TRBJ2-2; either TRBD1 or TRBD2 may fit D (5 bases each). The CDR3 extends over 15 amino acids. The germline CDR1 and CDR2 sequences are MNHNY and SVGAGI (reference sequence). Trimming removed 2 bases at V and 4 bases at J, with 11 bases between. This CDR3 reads CASSYHPGTTGELFF. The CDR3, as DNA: TGTGCCAGCAGTTACCATCCCGGGACCACCGGGGAGCTGTTTTTT.

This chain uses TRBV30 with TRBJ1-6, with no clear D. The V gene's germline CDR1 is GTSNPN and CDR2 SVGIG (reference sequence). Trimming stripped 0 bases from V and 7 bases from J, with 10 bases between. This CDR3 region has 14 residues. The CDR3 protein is CAWSVRKGNSPLHF. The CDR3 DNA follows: TGTGCCTGGAGTGTACGCAAGGGCAATTCACCCCTCCACTTT. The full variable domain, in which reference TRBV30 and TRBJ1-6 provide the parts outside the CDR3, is SQTIHQWPATLVQPVGSPLSLECTVEGTSNPNLYWYRQAAGRGLQLLFYSVGIGQISSEVPQNLSASRPQDRQFILSSKKLLLSDSGFYLCAWSVRKGNSPLHFGNGTRLTVT.

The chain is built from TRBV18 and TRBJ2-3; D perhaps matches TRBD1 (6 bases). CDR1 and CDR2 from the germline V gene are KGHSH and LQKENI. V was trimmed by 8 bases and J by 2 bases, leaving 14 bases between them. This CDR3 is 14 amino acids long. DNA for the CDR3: TGTGCCAGCGGATCGGACAGCGACACAGATACGCAGTATTTT. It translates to CASGSDSDTDTQYF. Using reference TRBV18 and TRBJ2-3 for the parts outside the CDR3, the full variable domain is NAGVMQNPRHLVRRRGQEARLRCSPMKGHSHVYWYRQLPEEGLKFMVYLQKENIIDESGMPKERFSAEFPKEGPSILRIQQVVRGDSAAYFCASGSDSDTDTQYFGPGTRLTVL.

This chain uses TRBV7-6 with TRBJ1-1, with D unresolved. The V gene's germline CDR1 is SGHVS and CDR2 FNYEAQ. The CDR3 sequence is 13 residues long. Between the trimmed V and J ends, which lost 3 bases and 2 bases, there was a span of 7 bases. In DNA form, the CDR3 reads TGTGCCAGCAGCTTCGGTAGCAACACTGAAGCTTTCTTT. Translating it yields CASSFGSNTEAFF.

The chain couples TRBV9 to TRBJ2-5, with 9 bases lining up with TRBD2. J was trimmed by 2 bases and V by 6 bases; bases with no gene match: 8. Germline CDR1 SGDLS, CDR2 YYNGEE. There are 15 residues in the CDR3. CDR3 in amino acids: CASNSGGREQETQYF. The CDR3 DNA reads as TGTGCCAGCAATTCTGGCGGGAGGGAGCAAGAGACCCAGTACTTC.

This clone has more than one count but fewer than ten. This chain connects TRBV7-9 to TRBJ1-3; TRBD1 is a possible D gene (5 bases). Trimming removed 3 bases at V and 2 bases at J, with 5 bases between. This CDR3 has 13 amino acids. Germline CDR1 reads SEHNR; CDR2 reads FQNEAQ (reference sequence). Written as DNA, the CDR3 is TGTGCCAGCAGCTTGACAGCTGGAAACACCATATATTTT. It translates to CASSLTAGNTIYF.

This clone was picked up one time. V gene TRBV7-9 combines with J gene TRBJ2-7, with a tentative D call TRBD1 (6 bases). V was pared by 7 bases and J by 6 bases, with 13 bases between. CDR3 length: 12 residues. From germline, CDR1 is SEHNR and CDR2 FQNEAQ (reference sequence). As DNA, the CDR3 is TGTGCCAGCATAAGAGGGGGTTCCGAGCAGTACTTC. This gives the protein CASIRGGSEQYF. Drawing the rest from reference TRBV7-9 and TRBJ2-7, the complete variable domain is DTGVSQNPRHKITKRGQNVTFRCDPISEHNRLYWYRQTLGQGPEFLTYFQNEAQLEKSRLLSDRFSAERPKGSFSTLEIQRTEQGDSAMYLCASIRGGSEQYFGPGTRLTVT.

CDR3 in amino acids: CASSSLDTQYF. The CDR3 region has the DNA TGTGCCAGCAGTAGTTTAGATACGCAGTATTTT. This chain joins TRBV27 and TRBJ2-3; D is undetermined. V lost 5 bases and J 5 bases, leaving 5 bases between the germline ends. CDR1 and CDR2 from the germline V gene are MNHEY and SMNVEV (reference sequence). There are 11 residues in the CDR3.

CDR3 amino acids: CASSYSSSGNYGYTF. In nucleotides, the CDR3 is TGTGCCAGCAGTTACTCTTCATCAGGGAACTATGGCTACACCTTC. V and J are TRBV6-6 and TRBJ1-2, with a weak D call TRBD1 (5 bases). Trimming pared 0 bases from V and 2 bases from J, leaving 10 bases between. Per the germline V gene, CDR1 is MNHNY and CDR2 is SVGAGI (reference sequence). The CDR3 has 15 residues.

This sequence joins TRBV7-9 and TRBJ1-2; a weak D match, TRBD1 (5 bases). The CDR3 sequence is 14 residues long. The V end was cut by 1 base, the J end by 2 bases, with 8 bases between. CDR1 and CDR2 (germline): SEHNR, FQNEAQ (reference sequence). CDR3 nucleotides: TGTGCCAGCAGCTTAGGAGCAGGGAACTATGGCTACACCTTC. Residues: CASSLGAGNYGYTF.

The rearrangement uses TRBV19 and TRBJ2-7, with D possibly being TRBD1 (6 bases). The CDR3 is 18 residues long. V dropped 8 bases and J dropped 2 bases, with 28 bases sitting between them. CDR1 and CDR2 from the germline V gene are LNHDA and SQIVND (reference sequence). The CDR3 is CASQPTGFQVPFPYEQYF. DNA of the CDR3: TGTGCCAGTCAACCCACAGGGTTTCAGGTTCCCTTTCCCTACGAGCAGTACTTC.

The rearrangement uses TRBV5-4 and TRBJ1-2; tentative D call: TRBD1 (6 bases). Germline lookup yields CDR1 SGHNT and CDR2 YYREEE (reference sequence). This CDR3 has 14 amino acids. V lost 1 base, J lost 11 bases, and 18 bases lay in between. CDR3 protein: CASSLPGPIGGYTF. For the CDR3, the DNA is TGTGCCAGCAGCTTGCCGGGGCCCATAGGGGGATACACCTTC.

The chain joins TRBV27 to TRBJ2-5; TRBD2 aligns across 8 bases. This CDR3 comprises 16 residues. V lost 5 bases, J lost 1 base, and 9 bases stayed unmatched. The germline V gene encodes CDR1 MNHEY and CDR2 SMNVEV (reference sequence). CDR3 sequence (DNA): TGTGCCAGCAGTAACGAGCTAGCGGGCCTCCAAGAGACCCAGTACTTC. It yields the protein CASSNELAGLQETQYF.

CDR3 loop: CASSDRGMAGDEQFF. The CDR3 DNA sequence: TGTGCCAGCAGTGACAGGGGAATGGCAGGGGATGAGCAGTTCTTC. V and J are TRBV6-4 and TRBJ2-1, with D maybe TRBD1 (6 bases). The CDR3 extends over 15 amino acids. V lost 2 bases, J lost 8 bases, and 16 bases lay in between. Germline V lookup: CDR1 MRHNA, CDR2 SNTAGT.

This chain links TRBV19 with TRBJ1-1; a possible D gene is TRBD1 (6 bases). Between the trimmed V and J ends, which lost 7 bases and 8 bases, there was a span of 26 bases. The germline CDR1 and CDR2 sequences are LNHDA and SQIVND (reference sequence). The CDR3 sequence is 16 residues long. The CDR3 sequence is CASKRGAGESGAEAFF. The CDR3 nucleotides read TGTGCCAGTAAGAGGGGAGCAGGGGAATCGGGGGCCGAAGCTTTCTTT. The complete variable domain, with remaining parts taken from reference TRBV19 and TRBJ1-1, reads DGGITQSPKYLFRKEGQNVTLSCEQNLNHDAMYWYRQDPGQGLRLIYYSQIVNDFQKGDIAEGYSVSREKKESFPLTVTSAQKNPTAFYLCASKRGAGESGAEAFFGQGTRLTVV.

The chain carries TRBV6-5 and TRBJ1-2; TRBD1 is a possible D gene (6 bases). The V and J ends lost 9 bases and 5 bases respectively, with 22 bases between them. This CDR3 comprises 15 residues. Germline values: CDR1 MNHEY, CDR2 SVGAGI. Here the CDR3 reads CARRPRGSYWYGYTF. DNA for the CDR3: TGTGCCAGAAGACCGAGGGGGAGCTATTGGTATGGCTACACCTTC.

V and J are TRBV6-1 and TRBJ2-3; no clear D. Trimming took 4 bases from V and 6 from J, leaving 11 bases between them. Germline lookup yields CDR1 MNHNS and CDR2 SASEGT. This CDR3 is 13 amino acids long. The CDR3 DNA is TGTGCCAGCAGTGGCGCCCCCTGGGATACGCAGTATTTT. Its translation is CASSGAPWDTQYF.

The CDR3 reads CASSLASVSEQFF. CDR3 in DNA: TGTGCCAGCAGCTTAGCTAGCGTGAGTGAGCAGTTCTTC. V is TRBV7-9 and J is TRBJ2-1; D perhaps matches TRBD2 (5 bases). Per germline, CDR1 SEHNR and CDR2 FQNEAQ (reference sequence). The CDR3 totals 13 residues. V shed 0 bases and J shed 9 bases, with 9 bases lying between them.

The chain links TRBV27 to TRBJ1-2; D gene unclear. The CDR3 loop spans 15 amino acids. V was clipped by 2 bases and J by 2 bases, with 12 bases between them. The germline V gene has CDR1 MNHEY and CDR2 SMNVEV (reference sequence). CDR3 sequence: CASSLGRTGNYGYTF. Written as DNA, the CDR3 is TGTGCCAGCAGTTTAGGGAGGACGGGAAACTATGGCTACACCTTC.

Here the CDR3 reads CASSFGQGGSPLHF. In DNA, the CDR3 is TGTGCCAGCAGCTTTGGACAGGGGGGTTCACCCCTCCACTTT. The chain is built from TRBV9 and TRBJ1-6; TRBD1 aligns across 10 bases. The CDR3 has 14 amino acids. The J segment lost 9 bases and the V segment lost 4 bases, leaving 4 bases of the junction unmatched. Germline CDR1 SGDLS, CDR2 YYNGEE. The entire variable domain, with the rest obtained from reference TRBV9 and TRBJ1-6, is as follows: DSGVTQTPKHLITATGQRVTLRCSPRSGDLSVYWYQQSLDQGLQFLIQYYNGEERAKGNILERFSAQQFPDLHSELNLSSLELGDSALYFCASSFGQGGSPLHFGNGTRLTVT.

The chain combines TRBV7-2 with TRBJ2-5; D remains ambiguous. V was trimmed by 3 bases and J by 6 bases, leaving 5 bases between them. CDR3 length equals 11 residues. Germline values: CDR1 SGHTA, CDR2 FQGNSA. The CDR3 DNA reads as TGTGCCAGCAGCTTCGCGCAGACCCAGTACTTC. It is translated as CASSFAQTQYF.

CDR3 sequence: CASSIPGHERYGYTF. The CDR3 DNA reads as TGTGCCAGTAGTATCCCTGGACACGAACGCTATGGCTACACCTTC. The chain links TRBV19 to TRBJ1-2, with D possibly TRBD1 on 5 matching bases. CDR3 length: 15 residues. V shed 3 bases and J shed 4 bases, with 15 bases lying between them. The germline V gene has CDR1 LNHDA and CDR2 SQIVND (reference sequence).

CDR3 nucleotide sequence: TGTGCCAGCAGCGACCCGCGGCGCTCTGGGGCCAACGTCCTGACTTTC. Translated: CASSDPRRSGANVLTF. The chain employs TRBV7-2 and TRBJ2-6; no definite D call. Trimming took off 5 bases at V and 0 bases at J, with 11 bases between the two ends. This CDR3 spans 16 amino acids. In germline, CDR1 is SGHTA, CDR2 FQGNSA.

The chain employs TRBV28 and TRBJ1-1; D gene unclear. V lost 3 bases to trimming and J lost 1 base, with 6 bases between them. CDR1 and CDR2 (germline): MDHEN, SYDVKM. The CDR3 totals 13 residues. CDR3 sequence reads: CASSFRQNTEAFF. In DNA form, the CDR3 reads TGTGCCAGCAGTTTCCGACAGAACACTGAAGCTTTCTTT.

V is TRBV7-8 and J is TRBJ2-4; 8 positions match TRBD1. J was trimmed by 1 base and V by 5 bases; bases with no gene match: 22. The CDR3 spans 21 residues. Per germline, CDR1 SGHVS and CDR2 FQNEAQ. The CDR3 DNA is TGTGCCAGCAGCCAGACCCGCGTCGGGACAGGACGGGTCTTTGCCAAAAACATTCAGTACTTC. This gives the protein CASSQTRVGTGRVFAKNIQYF. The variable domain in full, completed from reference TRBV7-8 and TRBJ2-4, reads GAGVSQSPRYKVAKRGQDVALRCDPISGHVSLFWYQQALGQGPEFLTYFQNEAQLDKSGLPSDRFFAERPEGSVSTLKIQRTQQEDSAVYLCASSQTRVGTGRVFAKNIQYFGAGTRLSVL.

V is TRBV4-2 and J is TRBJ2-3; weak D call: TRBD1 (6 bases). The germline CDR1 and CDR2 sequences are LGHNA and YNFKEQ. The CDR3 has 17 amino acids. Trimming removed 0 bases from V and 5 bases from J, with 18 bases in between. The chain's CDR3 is CASSQDLSRTDQDTQYF. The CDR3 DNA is TGTGCCAGCAGCCAAGATTTATCTAGGACAGATCAAGATACGCAGTATTTT.

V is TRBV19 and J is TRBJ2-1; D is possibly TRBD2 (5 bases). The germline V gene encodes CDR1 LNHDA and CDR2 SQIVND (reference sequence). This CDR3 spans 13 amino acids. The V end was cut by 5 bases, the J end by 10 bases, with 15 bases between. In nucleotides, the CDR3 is TGTGCCAGTAGTGTCGAGGGTATATGGGAGCAGTTCTTC. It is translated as CASSVEGIWEQFF.

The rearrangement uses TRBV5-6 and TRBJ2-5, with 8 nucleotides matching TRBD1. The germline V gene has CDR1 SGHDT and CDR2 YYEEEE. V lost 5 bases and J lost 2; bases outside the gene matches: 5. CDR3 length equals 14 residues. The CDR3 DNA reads TGTGCCAGCAGTTTCGACAGGGGTCAAGAGACCCAGTACTTC. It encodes CASSFDRGQETQYF.

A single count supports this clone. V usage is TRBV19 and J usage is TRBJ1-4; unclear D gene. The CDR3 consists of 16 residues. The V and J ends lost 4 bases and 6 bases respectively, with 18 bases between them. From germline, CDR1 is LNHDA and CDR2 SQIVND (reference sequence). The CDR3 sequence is CASSKHLQRLDEKLFF. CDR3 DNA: TGTGCCAGTAGTAAACACCTACAGCGGTTGGATGAAAAACTGTTTTTT.